The clone carrying this T cell receptor beta chain was counted only a few times. The data originate from a study of T cells in Graves' hyperthyroidism and ophthalmopathy. The wider study: Specimen type is peripheral blood, collected at initial diagnosis prior to any treatment.

The CDR3 contains 16 residues. Germline V CDR1 and CDR2: LGHNA, YNFKEQ. V was clipped by 1 base and J by 1 base, with 14 bases between them. What was amplified from RNA transcripts were TCR beta CDR3 regions. The HTBI primer set was used in a first-round RT-PCR of the TCR CDR3. Via MiXCR, TCRdb re-called the multiplex PCR reads, giving one row per CDR3 protein. The repertoire holds approximately 590,000 distinct CDR3 sequences, with roughly 14% as singletons. The chain recombines TRBV4-2 with TRBJ2-7, with D possibly being TRBD1 or TRBD2 (5 bases each). Input material: blood. This sequence originates from a woman aged 30 to 39 with Graves' hyperthyroidism. The CDR3 loop reads CASSQVYGDLSYEQYF. CDR3 DNA sequence: TGTGCCAGCAGCCAAGTGTACGGGGACCTATCCTACGAGCAGTACTTC.